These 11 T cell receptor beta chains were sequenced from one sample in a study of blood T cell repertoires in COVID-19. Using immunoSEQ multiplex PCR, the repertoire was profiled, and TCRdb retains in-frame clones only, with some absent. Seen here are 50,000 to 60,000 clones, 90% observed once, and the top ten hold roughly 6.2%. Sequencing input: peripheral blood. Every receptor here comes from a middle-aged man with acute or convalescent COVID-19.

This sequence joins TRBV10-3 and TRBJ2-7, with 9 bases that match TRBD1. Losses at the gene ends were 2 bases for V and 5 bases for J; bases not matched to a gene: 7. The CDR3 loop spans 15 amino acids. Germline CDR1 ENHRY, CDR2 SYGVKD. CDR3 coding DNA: TGTGCCATCAGTGAGGCACAGGGGGCCGGTGACGAGCAGTACTTC. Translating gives CAISEAQGAGDEQYF.

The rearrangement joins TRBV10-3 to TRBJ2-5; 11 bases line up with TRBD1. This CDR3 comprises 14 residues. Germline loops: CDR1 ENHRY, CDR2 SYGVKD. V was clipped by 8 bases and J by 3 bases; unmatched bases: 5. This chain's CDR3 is CAIASGQGEETQYF. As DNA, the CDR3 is TGTGCCATCGCTTCGGGACAGGGGGAAGAGACCCAGTACTTC.

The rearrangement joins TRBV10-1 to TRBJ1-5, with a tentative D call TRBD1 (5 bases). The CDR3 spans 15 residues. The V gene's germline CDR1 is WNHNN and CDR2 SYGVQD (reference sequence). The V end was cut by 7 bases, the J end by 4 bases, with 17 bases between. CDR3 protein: CASTPGQGRNQPQHF. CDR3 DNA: TGCGCCAGCACACCTGGGCAGGGCCGGAATCAGCCCCAGCATTTT.

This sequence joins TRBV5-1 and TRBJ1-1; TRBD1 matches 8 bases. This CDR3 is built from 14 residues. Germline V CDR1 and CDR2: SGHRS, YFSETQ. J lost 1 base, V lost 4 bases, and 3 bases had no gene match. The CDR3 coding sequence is TGCGCCAGCAGCCCACAGGGGGGGAACACTGAAGCTTTCTTT. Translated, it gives CASSPQGGNTEAFF.

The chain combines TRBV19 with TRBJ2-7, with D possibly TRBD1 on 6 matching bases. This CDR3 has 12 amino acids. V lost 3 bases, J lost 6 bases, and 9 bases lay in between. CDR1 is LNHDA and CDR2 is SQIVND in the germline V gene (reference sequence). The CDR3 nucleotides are TGTGCCAGTAGTATGGACAGTCCCGAGCAGTACTTC. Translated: CASSMDSPEQYF.

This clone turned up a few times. The CDR3 region is CASSGLGGGPDNEQFF. CDR3 sequence (DNA): TGTGCCAGCAGTGGCCTAGGGGGAGGGCCCGACAATGAGCAGTTCTTC. The chain links TRBV25-1 to TRBJ2-1; the D gene is possibly TRBD2 (7 bases). This CDR3 has 16 amino acids. V was clipped by 4 bases and J by 5 bases, with 18 bases between them. CDR1 is MGHDK, CDR2 SYGVNS, per germline.

The CDR3 sequence: CASSLLITSSGANVLTF. CDR3 bases: TGTGCCAGCAGTTTACTCATCACAAGCTCTGGGGCCAACGTCCTGACTTTC. This chain joins TRBV28 and TRBJ2-6; D is ambiguous. CDR3 size: 17 residues. Trimming stripped 2 bases from V and 0 bases from J, with 11 bases between. Germline loops: CDR1 MDHEN, CDR2 SYDVKM.

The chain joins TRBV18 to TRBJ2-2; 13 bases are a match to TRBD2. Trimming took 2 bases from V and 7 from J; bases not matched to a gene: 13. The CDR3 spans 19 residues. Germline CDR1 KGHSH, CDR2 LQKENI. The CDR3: CASSPRPTGTSGTVGELFF. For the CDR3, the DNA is TGTGCCAGCTCACCAAGGCCAACCGGGACTAGCGGGACGGTCGGGGAGCTGTTTTTT.

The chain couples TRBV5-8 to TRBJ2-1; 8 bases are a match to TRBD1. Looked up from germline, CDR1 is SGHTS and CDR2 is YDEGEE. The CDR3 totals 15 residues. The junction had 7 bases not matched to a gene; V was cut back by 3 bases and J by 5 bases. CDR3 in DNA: TGTGCCAGCAGCTACCGGGACAGGACAAACAATGAGCAGTTCTTC. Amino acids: CASSYRDRTNNEQFF.

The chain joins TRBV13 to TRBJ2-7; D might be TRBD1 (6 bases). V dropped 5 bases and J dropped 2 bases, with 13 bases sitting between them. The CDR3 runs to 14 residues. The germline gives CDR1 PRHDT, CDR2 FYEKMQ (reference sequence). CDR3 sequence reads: CASSHRDGAYEQYF. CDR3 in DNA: TGTGCCAGCAGCCACAGGGACGGAGCCTACGAGCAGTACTTC.

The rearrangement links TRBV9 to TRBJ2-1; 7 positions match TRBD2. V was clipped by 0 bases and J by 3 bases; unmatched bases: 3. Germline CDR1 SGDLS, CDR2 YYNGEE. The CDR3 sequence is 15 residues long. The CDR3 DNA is TGTGCCAGCAGCGTAGGTGCTAGCGGCTACAATGAGCAGTTCTTC. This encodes CASSVGASGYNEQFF.